The sequence of this T cell receptor (beta chain) was determined in a study of radiation and T cells in renal cell carcinoma. This CDR3 spans 15 amino acids. Germline values: CDR1 MNHEY, CDR2 SVGAGI. The V and J ends lost 2 bases and 2 bases, in that order; junction bases with no gene match: 4. This sample's time point: blood 4 weeks post-SBRT, at nephrectomy. The treatment was: 15 Gy SBRT to primary tumor, nephrectomy 4 weeks later. Using immunoSEQ multiplex PCR, the repertoire was profiled, and TCRdb retains in-frame clones only, with some absent. The top ten clones hold about 11% of a sample with roughly 160,000 clones, about 87% of them seen once.

The rearrangement links TRBV6-5 to TRBJ1-1; 8 nucleotides line up with TRBD1. Material: blood, obtained from a patient whose treatment included radiotherapy and nephrectomy. The source is a woman aged 45-65 years with renal cell carcinoma. CDR3 amino acids: CASSYDRGTNTEAFF. CDR3 sequence (DNA): TGTGCCAGCAGTTACGACAGGGGTACTAACACTGAAGCTTTCTTT.